A selection of T cell receptor beta chains follows, all from one sample in a study of T-cell reconstitution after alpha-beta-depleted transplantation in children. TCRdb fed the PCR reads into MiXCR, producing one record per CDR3 protein. This sample has 200,000 to 300,000 distinct CDR3 sequences, with roughly 26% found just once. This specimen was PBMCs, taken before TCRalphabeta/CD19-depleted stem cell transplant. These TCRs come from a girl aged 2-10 years with Fanconi anemia, due to receive a stem cell transplant. CDR3s include the opening cysteine and the closing phenylalanine or tryptophan. The order of the fields is D gene, J gene, V gene, clone size, CDR3 DNA, CDR3 protein. A D gene is named only where the DNA matches it firmly. Only part of the rows carry a size: once, few, many, or a class if the clone is expanded.

D: NA
J: TRBJ2-5
V: TRBV5-1
size: NA
DNA: TGCGCCAGCAGCTGGGCTAGCCGGGAGACCCAGTACTTC
CDR3: CASSWASRETQYF

D: NA
J: TRBJ2-5
V: TRBV7-9
size: few
DNA: TGTGCCAGCAGCTTAAATGGGGGCCAGGAGACCCAGTACTTC
CDR3: CASSLNGGQETQYF

D: TRBD1
J: TRBJ1-2
V: TRBV6-5
size: many
DNA: TGTGCCAGCAGTAGGACAGGGAACTATGGCTACACCTTC
CDR3: CASSRTGNYGYTF

D: TRBD1
J: TRBJ1-1
V: TRBV6-5
size: many
DNA: TGTGCCAGCAGTTTTCCCGACAGGGGGAACACTGAAGCTTTCTTT
CDR3: CASSFPDRGNTEAFF

D: NA
J: TRBJ2-7
V: TRBV5-1
size: few
DNA: TGCGCCAGCACAAAGGAGTTGGGGTCCTACGAGCAGTACTTC
CDR3: CASTKELGSYEQYF

D: TRBD1
J: TRBJ1-1
V: TRBV29-1
size: few
DNA: TGCAGCGTCAGGGGGTTTAACACTGAAGCTTTCTTT
CDR3: CSVRGFNTEAFF

D: TRBD2
J: TRBJ2-2
V: TRBV28
size: NA
DNA: TGTGCCAGCACCTTACTAGCGGGAGTTCACACCGGGGAGCTGTTTTTT
CDR3: CASTLLAGVHTGELFF

D: TRBD1
J: TRBJ1-3
V: TRBV25-1
size: many
DNA: TGTGCCAGCAGCGGGACGACAGGGCCTGGAAACACCATATATTTT
CDR3: CASSGTTGPGNTIYF

D: NA
J: TRBJ2-7
V: TRBV20-1
size: many
DNA: TGCAGTGCTAGTCAGAGAGATATCTACGAGCAGTACTTC
CDR3: CSASQRDIYEQYF

D: TRBD1
J: TRBJ1-1
V: TRBV20-1
size: NA
DNA: TGCAGTGCTAGACTCAGGGGGACTGAAGCTTTCTTT
CDR3: CSARLRGTEAFF

D: NA
J: TRBJ2-2
V: TRBV5-4
size: NA
DNA: TGTGCCAGCAGCGGGCAGGTGAACACCGGGGAGCTGTTTTTT
CDR3: CASSGQVNTGELFF

D: TRBD2
J: TRBJ2-1
V: TRBV20-1
size: NA
DNA: TGCAGTGCTAGCCCGCCAGGACTAGCGGGGTACAATGAGCAGTTCTTC
CDR3: CSASPPGLAGYNEQFF

D: TRBD1
J: TRBJ1-5
V: TRBV12-3/TRBV12-4
size: few
DNA: TGTGCCAGCAGTTTAGCGGGCAGGGGGAGAAATCAGCCCCAGCATTTT
CDR3: CASSLAGRGRNQPQHF

D: TRBD2
J: TRBJ2-5
V: TRBV20-1
size: NA
DNA: TGCAGTGCCTCCCTGCTAGCGGACCAAGAGACCCAGTACTTC
CDR3: CSASLLADQETQYF